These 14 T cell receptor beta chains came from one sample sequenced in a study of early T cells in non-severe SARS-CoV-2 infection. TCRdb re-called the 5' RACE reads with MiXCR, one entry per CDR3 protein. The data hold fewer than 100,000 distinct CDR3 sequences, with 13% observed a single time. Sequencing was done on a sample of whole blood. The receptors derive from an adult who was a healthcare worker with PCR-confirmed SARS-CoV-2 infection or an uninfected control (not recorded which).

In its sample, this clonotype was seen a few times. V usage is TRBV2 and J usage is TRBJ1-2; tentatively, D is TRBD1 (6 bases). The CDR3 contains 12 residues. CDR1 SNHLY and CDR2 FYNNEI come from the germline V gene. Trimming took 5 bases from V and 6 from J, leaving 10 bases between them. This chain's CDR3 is CASSLQGNGYTF. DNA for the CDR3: TGTGCCAGCAGTCTACAGGGAAATGGCTACACCTTC.

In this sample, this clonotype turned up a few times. DNA of the CDR3: TGTGCCAGCAGCTTAGGAGCGGGGGGACGGAGCTCCTACGAGCAGTACTTC. This sequence encodes CASSLGAGGRSSYEQYF. The V call is TRBV5-4, the J call TRBJ2-7; 9 bases are shared with TRBD2. V shed 2 bases and J 0 bases; nucleotides not matched to a gene: 9. This CDR3 has 17 amino acids. Per germline, CDR1 SGHNT and CDR2 YYREEE (reference sequence).

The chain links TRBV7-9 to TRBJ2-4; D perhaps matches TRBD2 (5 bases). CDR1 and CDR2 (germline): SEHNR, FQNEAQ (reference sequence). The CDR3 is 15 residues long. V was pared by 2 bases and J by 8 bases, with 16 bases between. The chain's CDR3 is CASSLFATGGDIQYF. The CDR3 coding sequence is TGTGCCAGCAGCTTATTCGCCACCGGAGGAGACATTCAGTACTTC.

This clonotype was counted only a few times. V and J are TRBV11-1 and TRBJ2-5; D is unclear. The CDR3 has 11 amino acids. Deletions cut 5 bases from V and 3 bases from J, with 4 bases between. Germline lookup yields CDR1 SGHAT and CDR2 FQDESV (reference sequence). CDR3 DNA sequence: TGTGCCAGCAGCATTGAAGAGACCCAGTACTTC. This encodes CASSIEETQYF.

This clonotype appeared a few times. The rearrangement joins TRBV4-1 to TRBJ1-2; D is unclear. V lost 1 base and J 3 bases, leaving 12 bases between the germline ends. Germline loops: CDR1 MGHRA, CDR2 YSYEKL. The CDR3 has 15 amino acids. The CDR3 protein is CASSQAVGQYYGYTF. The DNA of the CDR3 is TGCGCCAGCAGCCAAGCGGTAGGGCAGTACTATGGCTACACCTTC.

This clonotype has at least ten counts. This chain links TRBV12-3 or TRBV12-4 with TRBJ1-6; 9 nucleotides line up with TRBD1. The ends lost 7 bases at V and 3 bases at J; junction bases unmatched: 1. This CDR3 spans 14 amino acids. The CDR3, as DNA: TGTGCCAGCACGACAGGGGGCTATAATTCACCCCTCCACTTT. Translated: CASTTGGYNSPLHF.

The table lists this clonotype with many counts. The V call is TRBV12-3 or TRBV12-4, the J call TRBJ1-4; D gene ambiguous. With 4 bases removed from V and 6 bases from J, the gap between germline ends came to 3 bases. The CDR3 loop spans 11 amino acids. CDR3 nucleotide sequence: TGTGCCAGCAGTTCATATGAAAAACTGTTTTTT. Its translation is CASSSYEKLFF.

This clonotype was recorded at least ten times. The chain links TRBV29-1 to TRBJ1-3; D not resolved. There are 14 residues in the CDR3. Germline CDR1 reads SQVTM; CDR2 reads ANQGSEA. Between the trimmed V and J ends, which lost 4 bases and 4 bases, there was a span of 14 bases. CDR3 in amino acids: CSVAVSVGGNTIYF. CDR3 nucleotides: TGCAGCGTTGCTGTTTCTGTGGGGGGAAACACCATATATTTT.

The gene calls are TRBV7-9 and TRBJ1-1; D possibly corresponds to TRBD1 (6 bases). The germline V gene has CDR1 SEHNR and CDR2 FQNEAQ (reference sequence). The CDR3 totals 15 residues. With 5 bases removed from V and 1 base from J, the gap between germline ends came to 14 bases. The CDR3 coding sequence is TGTGCCAGCAGCCCTGCCGGGACAAAGAACACTGAAGCTTTCTTT. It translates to CASSPAGTKNTEAFF.

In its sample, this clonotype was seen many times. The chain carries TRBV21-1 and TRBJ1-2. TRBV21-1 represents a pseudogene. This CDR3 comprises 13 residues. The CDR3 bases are TGTGCCAGCAGCAAAGAGGAAGGGTATGGCTACACCTTC. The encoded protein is CASSKEEGYGYTF.

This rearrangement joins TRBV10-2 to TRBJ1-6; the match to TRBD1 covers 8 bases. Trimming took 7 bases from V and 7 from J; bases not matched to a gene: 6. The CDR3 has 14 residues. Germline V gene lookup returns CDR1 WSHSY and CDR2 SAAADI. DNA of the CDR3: TGCGCCAGCAAGTCGCAGGGGGCGAATTCACCCCTCCACTTT. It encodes CASKSQGANSPLHF.

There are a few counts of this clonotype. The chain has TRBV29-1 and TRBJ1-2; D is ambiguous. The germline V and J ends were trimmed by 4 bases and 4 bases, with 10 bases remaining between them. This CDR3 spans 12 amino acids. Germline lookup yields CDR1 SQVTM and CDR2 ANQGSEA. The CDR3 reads CSVVLRSYGYTF. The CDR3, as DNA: TGCAGCGTTGTGTTGAGGAGCTATGGCTACACCTTC.

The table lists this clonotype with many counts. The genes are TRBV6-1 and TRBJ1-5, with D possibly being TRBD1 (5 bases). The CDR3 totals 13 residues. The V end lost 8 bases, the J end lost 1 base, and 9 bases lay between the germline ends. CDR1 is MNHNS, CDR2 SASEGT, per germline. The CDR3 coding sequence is TGTGCCAGCGGCCCAGGGAGCAATCAGCCCCAGCATTTT. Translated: CASGPGSNQPQHF.

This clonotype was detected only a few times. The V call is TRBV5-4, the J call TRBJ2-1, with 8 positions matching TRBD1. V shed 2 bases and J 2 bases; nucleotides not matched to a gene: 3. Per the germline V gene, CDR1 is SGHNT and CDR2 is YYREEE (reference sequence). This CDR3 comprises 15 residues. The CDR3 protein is CASSLKQGAYNEQFF. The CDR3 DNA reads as TGTGCCAGCAGCTTAAAACAGGGGGCCTACAATGAGCAGTTCTTC.